One sample yielded the 10 T cell receptor beta chains listed below, sequenced in a study of neurological immune-mediated disorders. TCRdb re-called the 5' RACE reads through MiXCR, storing one row per CDR3 protein. This table has approximately 77,000 distinct CDR3 sequences, about 9.5% appearing once. Material for sequencing was PBMCs. Source of these receptors: a man aged 45-60 years in good health.

The chain combines TRBV4-3 with TRBJ2-7, with TRBD2 matching 11 bases. In germline, CDR1 is LGHNA, CDR2 YSLEER. The V segment lost 5 bases and the J segment 4 bases; nucleotides outside the gene matches: 7. The CDR3 has 15 amino acids. The CDR3 DNA reads TGCGCCAGCAGCTTTACACTAGCGGGAGTTTACGAGCAGTACTTC. It yields the protein CASSFTLAGVYEQYF.

There are many counts of this clonotype. CDR3 loop: CASSQDRQMNTEAFF. CDR3 DNA sequence: TGCGCCAGCAGCCAAGATCGCCAGATGAACACTGAAGCTTTCTTT. This chain uses TRBV4-1 with TRBJ1-1; no definite D call. CDR3 size: 15 residues. Per germline, CDR1 MGHRA and CDR2 YSYEKL. The V gene lost 0 bases and the J gene lost 0 bases, with 8 bases spanning the gap.

The sample holds a few counts of this clonotype. The chain links TRBV5-1 to TRBJ2-1; 7 bases align to TRBD2. The CDR3 length is 15 residues. Looked up from germline, CDR1 is SGHRS and CDR2 is YFSETQ. The junction had 11 bases not matched to a gene; V was cut back by 4 bases and J by 7 bases. This CDR3 is CASSTSGGSRNEQFF. The DNA for the CDR3 is TGCGCCAGCAGCACCAGCGGCGGGAGTAGAAATGAGCAGTTCTTC.

The sample holds many counts of this clonotype. The chain is built from TRBV5-1 and TRBJ2-2, with D possibly matching TRBD2 (6 bases). Germline V lookup: CDR1 SGHRS, CDR2 YFSETQ. V lost 2 bases, J lost 1 base, and 12 bases lay in between. The CDR3 runs 16 residues. The CDR3 nucleotides are TGCGCCAGCAGCTTAGAACCGGGACTGAACACCGGGGAGCTGTTTTTT. Protein product: CASSLEPGLNTGELFF.

Many counts were recorded for this clonotype. The chain joins TRBV28 to TRBJ1-4; 11 bases are shared with TRBD1. The V segment lost 1 base and the J segment 8 bases; nucleotides outside the gene matches: 12. Germline lookup yields CDR1 MDHEN and CDR2 SYDVKM. This CDR3 has 18 amino acids. The CDR3 coding sequence is TGTGCCAGCAGTTTATCCGGACAGGGGGCTATTGTAGCCGAAAAACTGTTTTTT. Its translation: CASSLSGQGAIVAEKLFF.

This clonotype was detected many times. The CDR3 sequence: CASKGTGGAYNEQFF. The DNA for the CDR3 is TGTGCCAGCAAGGGGACAGGGGGCGCGTACAATGAGCAGTTCTTC. The chain uses TRBV12-3 or TRBV12-4 and TRBJ2-1, with TRBD1 identical over 12 bases. CDR3 length: 15 residues. V gave up 7 bases and J gave up 4 bases; unmatched junction bases: 5.

V gene TRBV5-1 combines with J gene TRBJ1-5; no clear D gene. This CDR3 region has 14 residues. V lost 4 bases and J 2 bases, leaving 10 bases between the germline ends. Germline assignment: CDR1 SGHRS and CDR2 YFSETQ. The CDR3 DNA reads TGCGCCAGCAGCCCTCCGGATGGCAATCAGCCCCAGCATTTT. Protein product: CASSPPDGNQPQHF.

This clonotype was found once. This chain connects TRBV27 to TRBJ2-7; 7 bases are shared with TRBD2. CDR3 length: 17 amino acids. V lost 2 bases and J lost 3; bases outside the gene matches: 13. Germline values: CDR1 MNHEY, CDR2 SMNVEV (reference sequence). Written as DNA, the CDR3 is TGTGCCAGCAGTTTACGTTCTAGTACTAGCGCTTACTACGAGCAGTACTTC. This translates into CASSLRSSTSAYYEQYF.

The sample holds many counts of this clonotype. The chain recombines TRBV3-1 with TRBJ2-1, with 10 bases identical to TRBD2. Looked up from germline, CDR1 is LGHDT and CDR2 is YNNKEL (reference sequence). The V gene end was trimmed by 4 bases and the J gene end by 3 bases; junction bases not matched to a gene: 3. CDR3 length equals 15 residues. CDR3 sequence (DNA): TGTGCCAGCAGCCGTCGGACTAGCGGCTACAATGAGCAGTTCTTC. This codes for CASSRRTSGYNEQFF.

This clonotype was observed at least ten times. The chain employs TRBV7-2 and TRBJ2-5, with D possibly being TRBD2 (5 bases). Looked up from germline, CDR1 is SGHTA and CDR2 is FQGNSA. V dropped 6 bases and J dropped 1 base, with 15 bases sitting between them. This CDR3 is built from 15 residues. The CDR3 protein is CASRPPAAPQETQYF. The CDR3 nucleotides are TGTGCCAGCAGACCTCCAGCGGCCCCCCAAGAGACCCAGTACTTC.